Sequencing of this TCR beta chain was carried out in a study of blood T cell repertoires in COVID-19. The wider study: Samples representing acute and convalescent COVID-19 were sourced from the United States, Italy and Spain. The analysed material was cDNA or gDNA that came from T cells, B-cell-depleted T cells, or PBMCs.

In the authors' workflow: Amplification from reference gene primers served as the basis for estimated nucleated cell counts. Generated by immunoSEQ multiplex PCR, the TCRdb table keeps only in-frame clones and is missing some. That table gives V, J and clone size, and the DNA gave D and trimming. The sample shows 150,000 to 200,000 clones, 65% to 80% of them seen only once. The V gene's germline CDR1 is SGHRS and CDR2 YFSETQ. With V trimmed by 0 bases and J by 1 base, 6 bases remained unmatched. The CDR3 sequence is 17 residues long. Participants spanned ages about 18 to 89 years and resided in 20 to 30 US areas. This clone came up once.

The source of this sequence is a woman aged 45 to 65 with acute COVID-19. The gene calls are TRBV5-1 and TRBJ2-2, with 7 bases that match TRBD1. Material: PBMCs or T cells enriched from blood (not recorded which). DNA of the CDR3: TGCGCCAGCAGCTTGGAGGGGGCAGGCCAGAACACCGGGGAGCTGTTTTTT. It encodes CASSLEGAGQNTGELFF.